What follows describes a single TCR beta chain. This clonotype came up many times. It has no known antigen specificity. Per-nucleotide qualities are absent, and no much larger clonotype sits a single base away. V is pruned by 7 bases and J by 5 bases, leaving 4 bases of the junction without a gene match. From cysteine to phenylalanine, the CDR3 is 12 amino acids long. The DNA shown is the 36-base CDR3, in frame from base 1. Amplification of TCR beta CDR3 regions was carried out from RNA transcripts. For the first round of RT-PCR on the TCR CDR3, the HTBI primer set was used together with the Qiagen OneStep RT-PCR kit. Libraries were constructed in a second round of multiplex PCR, after which size selection and purification were performed. The libraries were sequenced on an Illumina HiSeq2000 using paired-end 100 bp reads. Processing in the source paper ran as follows. SOAPnuke was used to process the raw data, throwing out any read that contained adapters or uncalled bases, had a mean Phred below 15, or lacked an exact constant-primer or identifier match. COPE v1.2.5 was used to merge high-quality paired reads, and clonotypes were defined as unique nucleotide sequences. MiTCR v1.1 was used to align clonotypes to the IMGT TRBV, TRBD and TRBJ reference segments. Analysis was restricted to V-J combinations with a frequency above 0.0001, which covered over 98% of repertoires. The TCS score was defined as the ratio of F50 (clonal expansion) to E x V (chaos), calculated using BLOSUM62-based TCRdist between CDR3 peptides within each V-J. Welch's t-statistics and random forest reduced 500 to 550 V-J features to roughly 13, which were used in a naive Bayes classifier (R e1071). TCRdb reran the public reads through fastp at Q25 and MiXCR, keeping productive beta chains. Every distinct CDR3 protein forms one entry, paired with its most common genes and DNA. The V and J calls and clone size are TCRdb's, not the authors'. The sample table holds hundreds of thousands of distinct CDR3 sequences, of which roughly 15% were seen once. Around 13% of the sample goes to the ten largest clones.

This sample was included in a study of T cells in Graves' hyperthyroidism and ophthalmopathy (dated by TCRdb to the late 2010s). Looking at the study overall: Peripheral blood was collected at initial diagnosis, before any treatment. To identify distinguishing TCR V-J signatures, a discovery cohort of around 100 patients was used, comprising 40 to 45 with Graves' ophthalmopathy and 57 with stable Graves' hyperthyroidism. The paper describes TCR Vbeta CDR3 sequencing of 140 or so peripheral blood samples, made up of under 50 ophthalmopathy patients, roughly 75 hyperthyroidism patients and about 17 progressor patients. Whether ophthalmopathy could be predicted prospectively was tested in an independent validation cohort made up of under 20 hyperthyroidism patients plus 17 patients who later progressed to ophthalmopathy. After sampling, hyperthyroidism patients received methimazole starting at 30 mg daily, and ophthalmopathy patients received high-dose intravenous methylprednisolone. For training and testing, the 95 to 100 patients in the discovery cohort were randomly divided in a 7:3 ratio. In roughly six Graves' hyperthyroidism patients, the study also compared T-cell repertoires from thyroid tissue with T-cell repertoires from blood.

Paper-wide results and their limitations: In cross-validation, a model built on a 13 V-J signature told ophthalmopathy apart from stable hyperthyroidism with about 90% sensitivity and around 81% specificity, and in testing the same model reached 80%/75%. During validation, the model predicted progression to ophthalmopathy a median of approximately 7 months ahead of onset, with almost 71% sensitivity and about 72% specificity. No statistical method was used to set the sample size in advance, and investigators knew the group allocation. Blood samples also contained most of the expanded thyroid clonotypes (frequency above 0.001), which suggests that blood repertoires may reflect thyroid immune responses.

Moderately to severely active disease, a Clinical Activity Score of at least 3, a NOSPECS grade of at least 4, and a duration under 3 months were present in ophthalmopathy patients. Any patient with an uncontrolled infection, another autoimmune disease, pregnancy or lactation was excluded. Clinical symptoms, serum thyroxine and TRAb, thyroid ultrasound, and orbital computed tomography formed the basis for the diagnoses. PBMCs were isolated from about 9 ml of fresh peripheral blood by Ficoll-Paque density gradient centrifugation. Total RNA was extracted using Trizol reagent, and RNA quality was assessed on an Agilent 2100 Bioanalyzer.

Input material: blood. Recombination connected TRBV12-3 or TRBV12-4 to TRBJ2-5, and TRBD2 aligns with 7 junction nucleotides. This clonotype was obtained from a woman between 45 and 60 years old with Graves' ophthalmopathy. The encoded CDR3 is CASTLGGETQYF. The sequence in DNA is TGTGCCAGCACCCTGGGGGGGGAGACCCAGTACTTC.